These 4 T cell receptor beta chains were all obtained from the same sample, sequenced in a study of T cells of healthy individuals. Using its own MiXCR run on the 5' RACE reads, TCRdb lists one record per CDR3 protein. The table has more than 85,000 distinct CDR3 sequences, around 17% seen once. Receptors were obtained from a human donor in good health.

This clonotype was seen ten or more times. CDR3 loop: CASSFQQGRINEQFF. CDR3 coding DNA: TGTGCCAGCAGTTTTCAGCAGGGACGGATAAATGAGCAGTTCTTC. The gene calls are TRBV12-3 or TRBV12-4 and TRBJ2-1; D may be TRBD1 or TRBD2 (5 bases each). Trimming pared 3 bases from V and 7 bases from J, leaving 16 bases between. The CDR3 contains 15 residues.

This clonotype was picked up a small number of times. The genes are TRBV7-2 and TRBJ2-1, with 10 bases identical to TRBD2. The germline CDR1 and CDR2 sequences are SGHTA and FQGNSA. The V gene end was trimmed by 1 base and the J gene end by 10 bases; junction bases not matched to a gene: 10. The CDR3 runs to 16 residues. The CDR3 DNA is TGTGCCAGCAGCTTAGAGGGCGGACTAGCGGTTCGGGAGCAGTTCTTC. Amino acid sequence: CASSLEGGLAVREQFF.

This clonotype was recorded at least ten times. Here the CDR3 DNA reads TGCAGTGCTAGAGACTATCGCTCCTACAATGAGCAGTTCTTC. Its translation: CSARDYRSYNEQFF. J is TRBJ2-1 and V is TRBV20-1; D is uncertain. V lost 0 bases and J lost 0, with 6 bases in between. The CDR3 is made up of 14 amino acids. Germline-derived CDR1 and CDR2 are DFQATT and SNEGSKA (reference sequence).

V and J are TRBV20-1 and TRBJ2-3; possible D gene TRBD1, 6 bases. The CDR3 spans 14 residues. Trimming stripped 5 bases from V and 3 bases from J, with 15 bases between. Germline CDR1 DFQATT, CDR2 SNEGSKA (reference sequence). In DNA, the CDR3 is TGCAGTGCTGGGGGCAGGGTTCGAACAGATACGCAGTATTTT. Its protein product is CSAGGRVRTDTQYF.